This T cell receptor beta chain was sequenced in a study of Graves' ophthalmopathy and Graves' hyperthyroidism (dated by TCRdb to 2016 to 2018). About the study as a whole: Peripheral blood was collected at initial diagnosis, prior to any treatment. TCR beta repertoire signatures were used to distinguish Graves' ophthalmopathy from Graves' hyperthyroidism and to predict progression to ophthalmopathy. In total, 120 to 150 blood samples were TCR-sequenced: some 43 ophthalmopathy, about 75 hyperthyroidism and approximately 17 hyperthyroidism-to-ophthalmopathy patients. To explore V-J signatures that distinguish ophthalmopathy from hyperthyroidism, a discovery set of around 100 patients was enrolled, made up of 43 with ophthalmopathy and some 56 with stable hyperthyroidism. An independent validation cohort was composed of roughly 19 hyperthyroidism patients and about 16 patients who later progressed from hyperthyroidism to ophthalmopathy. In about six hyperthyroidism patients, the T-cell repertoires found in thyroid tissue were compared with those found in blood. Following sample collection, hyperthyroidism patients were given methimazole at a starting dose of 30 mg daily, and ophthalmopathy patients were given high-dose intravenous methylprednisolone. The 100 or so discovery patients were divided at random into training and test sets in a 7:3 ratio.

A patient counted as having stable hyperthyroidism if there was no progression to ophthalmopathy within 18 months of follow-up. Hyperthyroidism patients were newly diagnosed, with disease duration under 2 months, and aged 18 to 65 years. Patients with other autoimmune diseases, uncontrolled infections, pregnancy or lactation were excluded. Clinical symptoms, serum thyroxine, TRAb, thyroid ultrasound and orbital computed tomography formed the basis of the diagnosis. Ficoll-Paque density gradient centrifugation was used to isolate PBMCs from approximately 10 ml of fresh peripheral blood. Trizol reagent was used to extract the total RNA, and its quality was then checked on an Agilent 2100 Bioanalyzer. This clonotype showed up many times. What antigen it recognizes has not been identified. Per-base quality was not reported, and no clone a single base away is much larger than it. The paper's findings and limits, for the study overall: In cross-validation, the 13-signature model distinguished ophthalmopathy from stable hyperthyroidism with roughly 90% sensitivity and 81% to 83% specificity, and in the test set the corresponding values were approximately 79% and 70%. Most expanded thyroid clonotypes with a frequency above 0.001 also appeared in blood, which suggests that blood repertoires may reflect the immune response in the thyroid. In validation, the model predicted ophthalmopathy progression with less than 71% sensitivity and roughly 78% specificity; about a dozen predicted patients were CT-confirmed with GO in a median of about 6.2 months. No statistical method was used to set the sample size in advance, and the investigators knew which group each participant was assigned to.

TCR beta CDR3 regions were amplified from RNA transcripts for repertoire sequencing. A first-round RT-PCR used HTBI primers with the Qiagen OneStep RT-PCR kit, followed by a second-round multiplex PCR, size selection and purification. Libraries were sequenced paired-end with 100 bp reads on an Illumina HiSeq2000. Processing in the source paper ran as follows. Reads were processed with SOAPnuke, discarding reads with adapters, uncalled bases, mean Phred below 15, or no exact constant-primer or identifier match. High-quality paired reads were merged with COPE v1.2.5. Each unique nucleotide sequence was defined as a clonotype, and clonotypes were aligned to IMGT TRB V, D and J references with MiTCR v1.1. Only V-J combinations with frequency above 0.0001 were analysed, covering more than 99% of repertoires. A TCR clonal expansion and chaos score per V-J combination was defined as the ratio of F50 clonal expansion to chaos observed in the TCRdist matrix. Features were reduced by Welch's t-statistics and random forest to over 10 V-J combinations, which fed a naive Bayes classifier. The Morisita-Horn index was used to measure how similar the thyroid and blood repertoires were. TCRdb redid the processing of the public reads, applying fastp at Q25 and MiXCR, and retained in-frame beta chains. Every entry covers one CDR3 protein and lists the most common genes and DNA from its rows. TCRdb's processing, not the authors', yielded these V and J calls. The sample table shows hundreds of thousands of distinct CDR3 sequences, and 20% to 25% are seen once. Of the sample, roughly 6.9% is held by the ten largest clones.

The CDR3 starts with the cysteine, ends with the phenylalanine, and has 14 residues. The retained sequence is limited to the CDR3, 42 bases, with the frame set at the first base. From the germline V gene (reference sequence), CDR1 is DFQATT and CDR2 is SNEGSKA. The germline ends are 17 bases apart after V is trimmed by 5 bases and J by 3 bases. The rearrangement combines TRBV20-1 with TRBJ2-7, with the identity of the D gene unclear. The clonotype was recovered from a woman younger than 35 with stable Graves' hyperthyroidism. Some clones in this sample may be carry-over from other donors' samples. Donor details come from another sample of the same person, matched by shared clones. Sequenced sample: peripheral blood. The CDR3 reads CSAPPRGIDYEQYF. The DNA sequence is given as TGCAGTGCTCCCCCACGCGGCATAGACTACGAGCAGTACTTC.